This passage covers 30 T cell receptor beta chains from one sample sequenced in a study of T cell repertoires in cytomegalovirus infection. MiXCR, applied by TCRdb to the reads, yields one record per CDR3 protein. The sample records fewer than 250,000 distinct CDR3 sequences, 22% being singletons. Source material: CD8+ T cells from PBMCs. These receptors came from a human donor in good health (CMV status not recorded). Some clones in this sample may be carry-over from other donors' samples.

This chain uses TRBV12-3 or TRBV12-4 with TRBJ1-2; D ambiguous. The CDR3 is 14 residues long. V lost 3 bases, J lost 3 bases, and 11 bases lay in between. CDR3 loop: CASSLRASDYGYTF. Written as DNA, the CDR3 is TGTGCCAGCAGTTTGAGGGCGTCTGACTATGGCTACACCTTC.

This clonotype was observed a handful of times. The rearrangement links TRBV19 to TRBJ1-1; a weak D match, TRBD1 (6 bases). The CDR3 totals 14 residues. Trimming took 5 bases from V and 2 from J, leaving 12 bases between them. Germline V lookup: CDR1 LNHDA, CDR2 SQIVND (reference sequence). CDR3 sequence: CASSDLDSNTEAFF. The CDR3 region has the DNA TGTGCCAGTAGTGACCTGGACAGCAACACTGAAGCTTTCTTT.

This clonotype was recorded many times. The V and J genes are TRBV12-3 or TRBV12-4 and TRBJ2-7; 10 positions match TRBD2. V lost 3 bases, J lost 5 bases, and 4 bases stayed unmatched. CDR3 length: 14 residues. The CDR3 coding sequence is TGTGCCAGCAGTTTCTACCTAGCGGGGGACGAGCAGTACTTC. Protein product: CASSFYLAGDEQYF.

The table lists this clonotype with a few counts. The chain employs TRBV2 and TRBJ2-2, with TRBD1 as a possible D gene (6 bases). From germline, CDR1 is SNHLY and CDR2 FYNNEI. Trimming left V 7 bases short and J 2 bases short, with 14 bases between. The CDR3 extends over 15 amino acids. DNA of the CDR3: TGTGCCAGCACCGGGGCAGGGGTCAACACCGGGGAGCTGTTTTTT. It yields the protein CASTGAGVNTGELFF.

This clonotype was counted ten times or more. V and J are TRBV28 and TRBJ2-7, with a weak D call TRBD2 (5 bases). The CDR3 has 15 amino acids. Germline V lookup: CDR1 MDHEN, CDR2 SYDVKM. V lost 5 bases and J 0 bases, leaving 14 bases between the germline ends. CDR3 amino acids: CASSPPTGFSYEQYF. The CDR3 DNA follows: TGTGCCAGCAGTCCCCCGACGGGGTTCTCCTACGAGCAGTACTTC.

This clonotype was detected only a few times. One end of the junction varies from germline; a read error may be responsible. The chain combines TRBV19 with TRBJ1-5; a weak D match, TRBD1 (6 bases). The CDR3 has 11 amino acids. CDR1 is LNHDA, CDR2 SQIVND, per germline (reference sequence). The CDR3 spells CATNLGAEVYF. In DNA form, the CDR3 reads TGTGCCACCAACTTGGGGGCTGAAGTATATTTT.

This clonotype was detected ten times or more. The gene calls are TRBV2 and TRBJ1-2, with 10 bases fitting TRBD1. CDR3 length: 13 amino acids. V lost 6 bases, J lost 6 bases, and 4 bases stayed unmatched. Germline V gene sequence: CDR1 SNHLY, CDR2 FYNNEI. The CDR3 here is CASSAGTGDGYTF. The CDR3 region has the DNA TGTGCCAGCAGCGCCGGGACAGGGGATGGCTACACCTTC.

This clonotype has more than one count but fewer than ten. The chain recombines TRBV28 with TRBJ2-7; D gene uncertain. This CDR3 comprises 12 residues. Per the germline V gene, CDR1 is MDHEN and CDR2 is SYDVKM. V lost 3 bases and J lost 6, with 9 bases in between. Written as DNA, the CDR3 is TGTGCCAGCAGTTTTGCAGACGTCGAGCAGTACTTC. This translates into CASSFADVEQYF.

The chain joins TRBV29-1 to TRBJ1-2, with D possibly being TRBD1 (6 bases). Trimming took 8 bases from V and 4 from J, leaving 17 bases between them. CDR3 length: 13 amino acids. Germline V gene data show CDR1 as SQVTM and CDR2 as ANQGSEA. The CDR3 region is CSLRTEGGYGYTF. The DNA of the CDR3 is TGCAGCCTAAGGACAGAGGGAGGCTATGGCTACACCTTC.

There are many counts of this clonotype. V gene TRBV7-9 combines with J gene TRBJ2-1; the D gene could be TRBD1 or TRBD2 (5 bases each). V was shortened by 3 bases and J by 7 bases, with 10 bases between the two germline ends. CDR3 length: 13 residues. The germline V gene encodes CDR1 SEHNR and CDR2 FQNEAQ (reference sequence). CDR3 loop: CASSLVRENEQFF. For the CDR3, the DNA is TGTGCCAGCAGCTTGGTCAGGGAGAATGAGCAGTTCTTC.

A few counts support this clonotype. J is TRBJ2-1 and V is TRBV7-9, with TRBD2 matching 10 bases. The CDR3 has 17 residues. V trimming: 4 bases; J trimming: 1 base; junction bases outside the gene matches: 7. Germline V gene lookup returns CDR1 SEHNR and CDR2 FQNEAQ (reference sequence). The CDR3 region is CASSSWTSGDSYNEQFF. For the CDR3, the DNA is TGTGCCAGCAGCTCCTGGACTAGCGGAGATTCCTACAATGAGCAGTTCTTC. Using reference TRBV7-9 and TRBJ2-1 for the parts outside the CDR3, the full variable domain is DTGVSQNPRHKITKRGQNVTFRCDPISEHNRLYWYRQTLGQGPEFLTYFQNEAQLEKSRLLSDRFSAERPKGSFSTLEIQRTEQGDSAMYLCASSSWTSGDSYNEQFFGPGTRLTVL.

This clonotype was detected ten times or more. The chain is built from TRBV28 and TRBJ2-7; D is perhaps TRBD2 (7 bases). This CDR3 is 14 amino acids long. CDR1 is MDHEN, CDR2 SYDVKM, per germline. Between the trimmed V and J ends, which lost 7 bases and 5 bases, there was a span of 18 bases. Here the CDR3 reads CASIPRGGLDEQYF. The CDR3, as DNA: TGTGCCAGCATCCCAAGGGGGGGGCTCGACGAGCAGTACTTC.

In its sample, this clonotype was seen a few times. This chain joins TRBV6-6 and TRBJ2-7; 12 bases line up with TRBD2. The length of the CDR3 is 14 residues. Germline V CDR1 and CDR2: MNHNY, SVGAGI (reference sequence). Trimming took 6 bases from V and 5 from J; bases not matched to a gene: 5. CDR3: CASSRLAGADEQYF. CDR3 in DNA: TGTGCCAGCAGCCGACTAGCGGGGGCGGACGAGCAGTACTTC.

This sequence joins TRBV7-6 and TRBJ2-3; 9 bases fit TRBD2. The V segment lost 5 bases and the J segment 1 base; nucleotides outside the gene matches: 10. CDR3 length: 17 amino acids. Per the germline V gene, CDR1 is SGHVS and CDR2 is FNYEAQ. CDR3 region: CASSPLGLAGGTDTQYF. DNA of the CDR3: TGTGCCAGCAGCCCCCTGGGCTTAGCGGGGGGCACAGATACGCAGTATTTT.

This clonotype has just a few counts. The rearrangement links TRBV5-4 to TRBJ1-1, with D maybe TRBD1 (5 bases). CDR1 is SGHNT and CDR2 is YYREEE in the germline V gene (reference sequence). The length of the CDR3 is 15 residues. Trimming took 4 bases from V and 1 from J, leaving 14 bases between them. The CDR3 sequence is CASSRPGQTNTEAFF. CDR3 sequence (DNA): TGTGCCAGCAGCCGCCCAGGACAAACGAACACTGAAGCTTTCTTT.

This clonotype was counted between two and nine times. V gene TRBV2 combines with J gene TRBJ2-6; 7 bases agree with TRBD1. The CDR3 is 14 amino acids. Looked up from germline, CDR1 is SNHLY and CDR2 is FYNNEI. The J segment lost 2 bases and the V segment lost 8 bases, leaving 3 bases of the junction unmatched. Written as DNA, the CDR3 is TGTGCCAGCCCAGGACAGGCTGGGGCCAACGTCCTGACTTTC. This codes for CASPGQAGANVLTF.

V and J are TRBV6-6 and TRBJ1-1, with 8 bases matching TRBD1. CDR3 size: 16 residues. V shed 1 base, J shed 3 bases, and the junction held 7 bases outside the gene matches. Germline-derived CDR1 and CDR2 are MNHNY and SVGAGI (reference sequence). The CDR3 nucleotides are TGTGCCAGCAGTTACTTATCCTACAGGGGGGACACTGAAGCTTTCTTT. This encodes CASSYLSYRGDTEAFF.

The table lists this clonotype with a few counts. V is TRBV28 and J is TRBJ2-3, with 9 bases lining up with TRBD1. The CDR3 is made up of 17 amino acids. The germline V gene encodes CDR1 MDHEN and CDR2 SYDVKM. The junction had 12 bases not matched to a gene; V was cut back by 5 bases and J by 3 bases. CDR3 residues: CASSHSPGQGFTDTQYF. In nucleotides, the CDR3 is TGTGCCAGCAGTCACTCCCCGGGACAGGGTTTTACAGATACGCAGTATTTT.

V and J are TRBV7-3 and TRBJ2-7; D possibly uses TRBD1 or TRBD2 (7 bases each). The CDR3 covers 14 residues. Trimming shortened V by 5 bases and J by 5 bases, and 16 bases separated the two germline ends. Germline V gene data show CDR1 as SGHTA and CDR2 as FQGTGA. CDR3 bases: TGTGCCAGCAGCCCAGGGGGGGGCCGGGACGAGCAGTACTTC. Translating it yields CASSPGGGRDEQYF. Looking up the rest from reference TRBV7-3 and TRBJ2-7 gives the full variable domain: GAGVSQTPSNKVTEKGKYVELRCDPISGHTALYWYRQSLGQGPEFLIYFQGTGAADDSGLPNDRFFAVRPEGSVSTLKIQRTERGDSAVYLCASSPGGGRDEQYFGPGTRLTVT.

The chain joins TRBV9 to TRBJ2-3, with TRBD2 matching 10 bases. CDR1 is SGDLS, CDR2 YYNGEE, per germline. Trimming cost V 3 bases and J 3 bases; bases outside gene matches: 10. The length of the CDR3 is 17 residues. The CDR3 region has the DNA TGTGCCAGCAGCGAGTCCATTACTAGCGGGGAGACAGATACGCAGTATTTT. Translated: CASSESITSGETDTQYF.

This rearrangement joins TRBV7-9 to TRBJ2-3; a possible D gene is TRBD2 (6 bases). From germline, CDR1 is SEHNR and CDR2 FQNEAQ (reference sequence). The CDR3 has 15 amino acids. V was trimmed by 1 base and J by 4 bases, leaving 12 bases between them. The CDR3 DNA reads TGTGCCAGCAGCTTAGGAGCGGCGGGGCCAGATACGCAGTATTTT. Its protein product is CASSLGAAGPDTQYF. The whole variable domain, filled in from reference TRBV7-9 and TRBJ2-3, reads DTGVSQNPRHKITKRGQNVTFRCDPISEHNRLYWYRQTLGQGPEFLTYFQNEAQLEKSRLLSDRFSAERPKGSFSTLEIQRTEQGDSAMYLCASSLGAAGPDTQYFGPGTRLTVL.

In its sample, this clonotype was seen many times. The V gene is TRBV7-9, the J gene TRBJ2-7; 7 bases line up with TRBD1. Losses at the gene ends were 2 bases for V and 2 bases for J; bases not matched to a gene: 21. Germline CDR1 is SEHNR and CDR2 is FQNEAQ (reference sequence). This CDR3 comprises 20 residues. The CDR3 region is CASSLPAVLMNPGQAYEQYF. The CDR3 region has the DNA TGTGCCAGCAGCTTACCTGCGGTTCTCATGAATCCCGGACAGGCCTACGAGCAGTACTTC.

The V and J genes are TRBV29-1 and TRBJ2-1; D perhaps matches TRBD2 (5 bases). This CDR3 comprises 14 residues. Germline values: CDR1 SQVTM, CDR2 ANQGSEA. Trimming shortened V by 4 bases and J by 5 bases, and 15 bases separated the two germline ends. CDR3 DNA sequence: TGCAGCGTTGTGGTTGAATTGGGAGACAATGAGCAGTTCTTC. Amino acids: CSVVVELGDNEQFF.

This chain links TRBV29-1 with TRBJ2-1; 9 bases line up with TRBD2. Germline lookup yields CDR1 SQVTM and CDR2 ANQGSEA. The CDR3 totals 18 residues. J gave up 0 bases and V 7 bases, and 16 bases lay outside the gene matches. This CDR3 is CSAEGLAGRSSSYNEQFF. The CDR3 bases are TGCAGCGCCGAAGGTCTAGCGGGGCGATCTAGCTCCTACAATGAGCAGTTCTTC.

This clonotype was detected ten times or more. This chain links TRBV28 with TRBJ2-3; perhaps D is TRBD1 or TRBD2 (7 bases each). This CDR3 has 14 amino acids. The germline V gene has CDR1 MDHEN and CDR2 SYDVKM. Trimming stripped 5 bases from V and 5 bases from J, with 14 bases between. CDR3 region: CASSPQGGKDTQYF. Here the CDR3 DNA reads TGTGCCAGCAGTCCCCAGGGGGGGAAAGATACGCAGTATTTT.

This clonotype came up a few times. The chain joins TRBV18 to TRBJ2-1; D remains ambiguous. This CDR3 has 15 residues. V lost 2 bases to trimming and J lost 0 bases, with 8 bases between them. Per the germline V gene, CDR1 is KGHSH and CDR2 is LQKENI. This chain's CDR3 is CASSPEVSSYNEQFF. In DNA, the CDR3 is TGTGCCAGCTCACCAGAGGTTAGCTCCTACAATGAGCAGTTCTTC.

The CDR3 reads CASSIIQGANSPLHF. The CDR3 DNA sequence: TGTGCCAGCAGTATTATACAGGGGGCGAATTCACCCCTCCACTTT. J is TRBJ1-6 and V is TRBV28, with 9 bases fitting TRBD1. Germline V CDR1 and CDR2: MDHEN, SYDVKM. V shed 5 bases, J shed 7 bases, and the junction held 6 bases outside the gene matches. CDR3 length: 15 amino acids.

At least ten counts were recorded for this clonotype. V usage is TRBV11-2 and J usage is TRBJ2-5; TRBD2 matches 8 bases. Trimming removed 2 bases from V and 3 bases from J; junction bases left unmatched: 11. This CDR3 comprises 17 residues. CDR1 is SGHAT, CDR2 FQNNGV, per germline. The CDR3, as DNA: TGTGCCAGCAGCTTAATCGGGGGGGGCAGGTTCGAAGAGACCCAGTACTTC. Translated: CASSLIGGGRFEETQYF.

This clonotype was observed many times. The chain carries TRBV28 and TRBJ2-7, with 7 positions matching TRBD1. The CDR3 loop spans 14 amino acids. V shed 2 bases, J shed 4 bases, and the junction held 5 bases outside the gene matches. Germline CDR1 is MDHEN and CDR2 is SYDVKM. CDR3 nucleotide sequence: TGTGCCAGCAGTTTAGAGGGACAGCCATACGAGCAGTACTTC. Its translation: CASSLEGQPYEQYF.

V and J are TRBV20-1 and TRBJ1-2; D is possibly TRBD1 (5 bases). CDR1 DFQATT and CDR2 SNEGSKA come from the germline V gene (reference sequence). The CDR3 totals 16 residues. V was pared by 7 bases and J by 2 bases, with 23 bases between. CDR3 protein: CSVERGQGGGNYGYTF. CDR3 nucleotide sequence: TGCAGTGTCGAAAGAGGCCAGGGTGGGGGGAACTATGGCTACACCTTC.